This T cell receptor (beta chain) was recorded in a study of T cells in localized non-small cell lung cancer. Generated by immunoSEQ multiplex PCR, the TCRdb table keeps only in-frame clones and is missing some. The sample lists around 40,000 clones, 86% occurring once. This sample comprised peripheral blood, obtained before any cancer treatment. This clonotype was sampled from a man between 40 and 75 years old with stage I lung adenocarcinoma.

Here the CDR3 reads CASSFKGGNTIYF. The CDR3 nucleotides are TGTGCCAGCAGTTTCAAGGGTGGAAACACCATATATTTT. The chain is built from TRBV6-5 and TRBJ1-3; no definite D call. The germline V gene has CDR1 MNHEY and CDR2 SVGAGI. With 4 bases removed from V and 3 bases from J, the gap between germline ends came to 7 bases. CDR3 size: 13 residues.